This is a list of T cell receptor beta chains from one sample in a study of cytomegalovirus exposure and HLA in healthy donors. Sequenced by immunoSEQ multiplex PCR; TCRdb stores in-frame clones only, minus some. The repertoire holds under 200,000 clones, roughly 75% seen once, with roughly 5% in the top ten. The sample comprised PBMCs. All receptors derive from a man aged 35 to 55 in good health and CMV-seronegative. The CDR3 runs from the conserved cysteine through the conserved F or W. Each record gives: clone size, V gene, D gene, J gene, CDR3 protein, CDR3 DNA. D genes are given only for firm matches. Expanded clones are given a class, and other clones once, few, many or no size at all.

>NA|TRBV29-1|TRBD2|TRBJ2-5
CSVSGRVGLQETQYF
TGCAGCGTTTCAGGGAGGGTAGGACTCCAAGAGACCCAGTACTTC
>NA|TRBV10-2|TRBD1|TRBJ1-1
CASSLQGRTEAFF
TGCGCCAGCAGCTTACAGGGGCGCACTGAAGCTTTCTTT
>few|TRBV27|NA|TRBJ2-3
CASSSVTDTQYF
TGTGCCAGCAGTTCGGTCACAGATACGCAGTATTTT
>NA|TRBV19|NA|TRBJ1-1
CASSPRRDFNTEAFF
TGTGCCAGTAGTCCGAGGCGGGACTTTAACACTGAAGCTTTCTTT
>NA|TRBV19|NA|TRBJ1-6
CASSIEGDNSPLHF
TGTGCCAGTAGTATCGAGGGGGATAATTCACCCCTCCACTTT
>many|TRBV15|NA|TRBJ1-1
CATSRGLMNTEAFF
TGTGCCACCAGCAGGGGACTAATGAACACTGAAGCTTTCTTT
>NA|TRBV5-1|NA|TRBJ1-1
CASSLVQGEAFF
TGCGCCAGCAGCTTGGTGCAGGGAGAAGCTTTCTTT
>NA|TRBV4-3|NA|TRBJ1-2
CASSQDQVSGLVYGYTF
TGCGCCAGCAGCCAAGATCAGGTTTCGGGACTTGTCTATGGCTACACCTTC
>NA|TRBV4-1|NA|TRBJ2-2
CASSQAPKGGTGELFF
TGCGCCAGCAGCCAAGCTCCCAAGGGGGGGACCGGGGAGCTGTTTTTT
>NA|TRBV2|NA|TRBJ2-1
CASKPSGYNEQFF
TGTGCCAGCAAGCCTTCGGGATACAATGAGCAGTTCTTC
>NA|TRBV6-1|NA|TRBJ2-2
CASSEASLAHANTGELFF
TGTGCCAGCAGTGAAGCCTCTCTAGCGCACGCGAACACCGGGGAGCTGTTTTTT
>NA|TRBV19|NA|TRBJ1-5
CASGTLHQPQHF
TGTGCCAGCGGGACACTGCATCAGCCCCAGCATTTT
>few|TRBV5-4|TRBD1|TRBJ2-7
CASSFTGVSSYEQYF
TGTGCCAGCAGCTTCACAGGGGTAAGCTCCTACGAGCAGTACTTC
>once|TRBV14|NA|TRBJ2-5
CASSQAWGHETQYF
TGTGCCAGCAGCCAAGCATGGGGGCACGAGACCCAGTACTTC
>once|TRBV6-5|TRBD1|TRBJ1-2
CASRPGQGSGYTF
TGTGCCAGCAGGCCCGGACAGGGCAGTGGCTACACCTTC
>NA|TRBV29-1|TRBD1|TRBJ1-1
CSVRYRGDTEAFF
TGCAGCGTTCGATACAGGGGCGACACTGAAGCTTTCTTT
>NA|TRBV7-6|NA|TRBJ2-7
CASSLASDSYEQYF
TGTGCCAGCAGCTTAGCTAGCGATTCCTACGAGCAGTACTTC
>NA|TRBV4-3|NA|TRBJ2-7
CASSQVGGLAPVYEQYF
TGCGCCAGCAGCCAAGTAGGGGGCCTAGCGCCCGTCTACGAGCAGTACTTC
>NA|TRBV5-5|NA|TRBJ1-1
CASSWGLANTEAFF
TGTGCCAGCAGCTGGGGACTGGCGAACACTGAAGCTTTCTTT
>few|TRBV9|TRBD1|TRBJ2-1
CASSVGIKGTGGTGGGRDEQFF
TGTGCCAGCAGCGTAGGAATCAAGGGGACAGGGGGAACGGGGGGGGGCCGGGATGAGCAGTTCTTC
>NA|TRBV6-6|TRBD1|TRBJ1-1
CASSYPTDRVPEAFF
TGTGCCAGCAGTTACCCGACCGACAGGGTGCCTGAAGCTTTCTTT
>NA|TRBV11-2|NA|TRBJ1-2
CASSLEQGDYGYTF
TGTGCCAGCAGCTTAGAACAGGGTGACTATGGCTACACCTTC
>NA|TRBV5-1|NA|TRBJ1-5
CASSLGEFNQPQHF
TGCGCCAGCAGCTTAGGGGAATTCAATCAGCCCCAGCATTTT
>NA|TRBV19|TRBD1|TRBJ1-1
CASTADRATEAFF
TGTGCCAGTACCGCGGACAGGGCCACTGAAGCTTTCTTT
>NA|TRBV6-1|NA|TRBJ2-3
CASSEDRISTDTQYF
TGTGCCAGCAGTGAAGACAGGATTAGCACAGATACGCAGTATTTT
>NA|TRBV27|TRBD2|TRBJ2-3
CASSGTGGQDTQYF
TGTGCCAGCAGTGGAACGGGGGGGCAAGATACGCAGTATTTT
>NA|TRBV4-1|NA|TRBJ1-4
CASSQTWGGALGEKLFF
TGCGCCAGCAGCCAAACTTGGGGGGGGGCATTGGGTGAAAAACTGTTTTTT
>NA|TRBV2|TRBD2|TRBJ2-1
CASRRLAGSYNEQFF
TGTGCCAGCAGACGACTAGCGGGGAGCTACAATGAGCAGTTCTTC
>NA|TRBV7-2|NA|TRBJ2-1
CASRGEGGNEQFF
TGTGCCAGCAGGGGGGAGGGGGGCAATGAGCAGTTCTTC
>NA|TRBV7-2|TRBD1|TRBJ2-3
CASSLTGGTDTQYF
TGTGCCAGCAGCCTGACAGGGGGGACAGATACGCAGTATTTT
>NA|TRBV10-1|NA|TRBJ2-5
CASSESTPQGGETQYF
TGCGCCAGCAGTGAGTCTACCCCACAGGGCGGTGAGACCCAGTACTTC
>NA|TRBV12-5|TRBD1|TRBJ1-1
CASGPNRGRAFF
TGTGCTAGTGGTCCTAACAGGGGCCGAGCTTTCTTT
>NA|TRBV7-2|TRBD1|TRBJ1-1
CASSFYPGQGGTEAFF
TGTGCCAGCAGCTTCTACCCGGGACAGGGTGGCACTGAAGCTTTCTTT
>NA|TRBV18|TRBD1|TRBJ2-1
CASSRGQGGYNEQFF
TGTGCCAGCTCACGGGGACAGGGGGGCTACAATGAGCAGTTCTTC
>NA|TRBV29-1|NA|TRBJ2-1
CSVEDRVNEQFF
TGCAGCGTTGAAGACAGGGTTAATGAGCAGTTCTTC